This T cell receptor beta chain stems from a study of shared clonotypes between healthy human individuals. The study's findings and limits: Clonotype sharing levels among donors were expected to vary with sequencing depth.

Points on this clone: Its target is unknown.

This CDR3 has 18 amino acids. CDR1 SGHVS and CDR2 FQNEAQ come from the germline V gene. V lost 5 bases, J lost 0 bases, and 15 bases stayed unmatched. The assay ran at deep level. Clones were sequenced by immunoSEQ multiplex PCR, and TCRdb holds only the in-frame ones, with some missing. The table records 630,000 or so clones, more than 95% of them present only once. It was CD45RO-negative cells, positively selected for CCR7, that made up naive CD8 cells, with terminally differentiated effector memory CD45RA+ cells excluded. Sequencing was carried out using naive CD8+ T cells sorted from blood. The rearrangement uses TRBV7-8 and TRBJ1-2; 7 nucleotides match TRBD1. The TCR sequence derives from a man between 25 and 39 years old in good health. The DNA of the CDR3 is TGTGCCAGCAGCCCTTGGACAGGAACGGCGACTTCTAACTATGGCTACACCTTC. Its translation: CASSPWTGTATSNYGYTF.